This TCR beta chain was documented in a study of human thymus T cells. Using immunoSEQ multiplex PCR, the repertoire was profiled, and TCRdb retains in-frame clones only, with some absent. The sample holds tens of thousands of clones; around 94% are singletons and the top ten take around 5.9%. V was trimmed by 4 bases and J by 0 bases, leaving 11 bases between them. The CDR3 is 14 amino acids. From germline, CDR1 is SGHRS and CDR2 YFSETQ. The clonotype comes from a boy in the first two years of life with a congenital heart defect but otherwise immunologically healthy. This chain links TRBV5-1 with TRBJ2-7, with D perhaps matching TRBD1 or TRBD2 (5 bases each). The material sequenced was blood. CDR3 region: CASSPGTDSYEQYF. The DNA for the CDR3 is TGCGCCAGCAGCCCCGGGACGGACTCCTACGAGCAGTACTTC.